The entry below gives a single T cell receptor beta chain sequence along with its context. What it binds is not known. This sample was taken from a study of cytomegalovirus exposure and HLA in healthy donors. General study results and limits: Sequencing had likely introduced a cluster of highly shared sequence variants as an artifact. In a later analysis, several top co-occurrence clusters appeared linked to parvovirus B19, influenza, CMV and Epstein-Barr virus. Exclusion as indistinguishable affected some V segments, including TRBV6-2 and TRBV6-3.

Researchers ran the PCR with 60 Vbeta and 13 Jbeta primers. Clones were sequenced by immunoSEQ multiplex PCR, and TCRdb holds only the in-frame ones, with some missing. The sample shows about 150,000 clones, 75% to 85% of them seen only once. There are 13 residues in the CDR3. V was clipped by 8 bases and J by 1 base, with 11 bases between them. In germline, CDR1 is MNHNS, CDR2 SASEGT. V gene TRBV6-1 combines with J gene TRBJ1-1; D unresolved. The receptor comes from a man aged 50-60 years in good health and CMV-seropositive. Sequenced: PBMCs. CDR3 region: CASEKGGNTEAFF. DNA for the CDR3: TGTGCCAGCGAGAAAGGAGGGAACACTGAAGCTTTCTTT.